The 27 T cell receptor beta chains below were found in one sample sequenced in a study of shared clonotypes between healthy human individuals. Only in-frame clones appear in the TCRdb table, and some are missing; sequencing was by immunoSEQ multiplex PCR. This sample carries about a million clones, around 76% of them seen once, and the ten largest clones take less than 1.5%. The specimen sequenced was memory CD4+ T cells sorted from blood. The subset denotes: CD45RA-negative fraction. The receptors shown here come from a man between 18 and 29 years old in good health.

This clone was observed a handful of times. This chain joins TRBV4-1 and TRBJ1-1; D not certain. The V end was cut by 1 base, the J end by 9 bases, with 12 bases between. The CDR3 spans 13 residues. CDR1 is MGHRA, CDR2 YSYEKL, per germline. The CDR3 region is CASSQAAVRQAFF. CDR3 coding DNA: TGCGCCAGCAGCCAAGCAGCGGTACGCCAAGCTTTCTTT.

This chain joins TRBV6-1 and TRBJ1-3; D not resolved. The CDR3 contains 13 residues. From germline, CDR1 is MNHNS and CDR2 SASEGT. V was clipped by 5 bases and J by 4 bases, with 9 bases between them. The CDR3 DNA sequence: TGTGCCAGCAGTTTTGACTTGGGAAACACCATATATTTT. Translated: CASSFDLGNTIYF.

This chain connects TRBV7-9 to TRBJ1-6; perhaps TRBD1 as D (6 bases). The CDR3 sequence is 15 residues long. V gave up 7 bases and J gave up 7 bases, with 17 bases separating them. Germline values: CDR1 SEHNR, CDR2 FQNEAQ (reference sequence). DNA for the CDR3: TGTGCCAGCACGGGCGGGGGGCATCGGAATTCACCCCTCCACTTT. Translation: CASTGGGHRNSPLHF.

V and J are TRBV30 and TRBJ2-5; D perhaps matches TRBD1 (6 bases). Germline V lookup: CDR1 GTSNPN, CDR2 SVGIG (reference sequence). V was clipped by 7 bases and J by 3 bases, with 18 bases between them. CDR3 length equals 14 residues. CDR3 loop: CAYAQGNGKETQYF. The CDR3 bases are TGTGCCTACGCTCAGGGGAATGGAAAAGAGACCCAGTACTTC.

The chain combines TRBV5-8 with TRBJ2-5; D possibly corresponds to TRBD2 (5 bases). Germline V gives CDR1 SGHTS, CDR2 YDEGEE. V was clipped by 2 bases and J by 3 bases, with 11 bases between them. The CDR3 runs to 14 residues. In DNA, the CDR3 is TGTGCCAGCAGCTTCCGAGACGGGGAAGAGACCCAGTACTTC. It encodes CASSFRDGEETQYF. Full variable domain (rest looked up from reference TRBV5-8 and TRBJ2-5): EAGVTQSPTHLIKTRGQQATLRCSPISGHTSVYWYQQALGLGLQFLLWYDEGEERNRGNFPPRFSGRQFPNYSSELNVNALELEDSALYLCASSFRDGEETQYFGPGTRLLVL.

The chain is built from TRBV19 and TRBJ1-2; D is unclear. The CDR3 spans 13 residues. Germline loops: CDR1 LNHDA, CDR2 SQIVND (reference sequence). The V and J ends lost 7 bases and 2 bases respectively, with 11 bases between them. In nucleotides, the CDR3 is TGTGCCAGTACCCCAGGCCCCAACTATGGCTACACCTTC. Translating it yields CASTPGPNYGYTF.

The V call is TRBV30, the J call TRBJ2-5; 12 bases fit TRBD2. Per the germline V gene, CDR1 is GTSNPN and CDR2 is SVGIG (reference sequence). The trim removed 8 bases at V and 5 bases at J, leaving 6 bases unmatched. The CDR3 contains 13 residues. The DNA of the CDR3 is TGTGCCGGATATGGACTAGCGGGGGAGACCCAGTACTTC. Amino acid sequence: CAGYGLAGETQYF.

The J gene is TRBJ2-3, the V gene TRBV6-5; perhaps TRBD2 as D (6 bases). V dropped 5 bases and J dropped 5 bases, with 8 bases sitting between them. There are 12 residues in the CDR3. The germline CDR1 and CDR2 sequences are MNHEY and SVGAGI. CDR3 protein: CASSTGGDTQYF. In nucleotides, the CDR3 is TGTGCCAGCAGTACCGGGGGAGATACGCAGTATTTT.

The chain combines TRBV2 with TRBJ2-5; a weak D match, TRBD2 (6 bases). The CDR3 is made up of 12 amino acids. Deletions cut 11 bases from V and 4 bases from J, with 14 bases between. From germline, CDR1 is SNHLY and CDR2 FYNNEI. DNA for the CDR3: TGTGCCCGCCGGGACTTAAGAGAGACCCAGTACTTC. It is translated as CARRDLRETQYF.

The chain combines TRBV5-5 with TRBJ1-2; D is possibly TRBD1 (5 bases). This CDR3 region has 12 residues. From germline, CDR1 is SGHKS and CDR2 YYEKEE (reference sequence). V was trimmed by 1 base and J by 8 bases, leaving 9 bases between them. The chain's CDR3 is CASSLIGDGYTF. CDR3 in DNA: TGTGCCAGCAGCTTGATAGGGGACGGCTACACCTTC.

CDR3 bases: TGTGCCATCAGTGGACTCCGGGATTCCTACGAGCAGTACTTC. This encodes CAISGLRDSYEQYF. This chain links TRBV10-3 with TRBJ2-7; tentative D call: TRBD2 (5 bases). The V end was cut by 4 bases, the J end by 1 base, with 11 bases between. The CDR3 contains 14 residues. Germline V gene data show CDR1 as ENHRY and CDR2 as SYGVKD.

The chain is built from TRBV9 and TRBJ1-2; weak D call: TRBD1 (6 bases). The V end was cut by 2 bases, the J end by 4 bases, with 9 bases between. The CDR3 totals 13 residues. In germline, CDR1 is SGDLS, CDR2 YYNGEE. The CDR3 DNA sequence: TGTGCCAGCAGCGTGGGACAACCCTATGGCTACACCTTC. This translates into CASSVGQPYGYTF.

On this clone itself: The germline gene is not matched at one end of the junction; a read error may be the cause. This specimen includes other DNA sequences encoding the same CDR3. The V gene is TRBV4-2, the J gene TRBJ2-2, with D perhaps TRBD2 (5 bases). Per the germline V gene, CDR1 is LGHNA and CDR2 is YNFKEQ. CDR3 length equals 15 residues. Here the CDR3 DNA reads TGTGCCAGCAGCCAAGTCGGGCAGCACACCGGGGAGCTGTTTTTC. Its protein is CASSQVGQHTGELFF.

The chain couples TRBV11-3 to TRBJ2-7; tentatively, D is TRBD2 (6 bases). The V gene lost 1 base and the J gene lost 2 bases, with 12 bases spanning the gap. This CDR3 has 15 residues. CDR1 is SGHNT and CDR2 is YENEEA in the germline V gene. The CDR3 loop reads CASSLGGTETYEQYF. The CDR3 DNA reads TGTGCCAGCAGCTTAGGCGGGACTGAGACCTACGAGCAGTACTTC.

The chain combines TRBV10-3 with TRBJ1-1, with D hard to call. This CDR3 contains 12 residues. Trimming cost V 6 bases and J 2 bases, with 7 bases left between them. CDR1 ENHRY and CDR2 SYGVKD come from the germline V gene. This CDR3 is CAIRDGNTEAFF. For the CDR3, the DNA is TGTGCCATCAGAGACGGCAACACTGAAGCTTTCTTT.

The chain has TRBV28 and TRBJ1-3; 10 bases are a match to TRBD1. This CDR3 region has 15 residues. The V segment lost 5 bases and the J segment 3 bases; nucleotides outside the gene matches: 4. Germline-derived CDR1 and CDR2 are MDHEN and SYDVKM. CDR3 sequence (DNA): TGTGCCAGCAGTACGGGACAGGGGTTTGGAAACACCATATATTTT. Residues: CASSTGQGFGNTIYF. Filled out from reference TRBV28 and TRBJ1-3, the complete variable domain reads DVKVTQSSRYLVKRTGEKVFLECVQDMDHENMFWYRQDPGLGLRLIYFSYDVKMKEKGDIPEGYSVSREKKERFSLILESASTNQTSMYLCASSTGQGFGNTIYFGEGSWLTVV.

V usage is TRBV6-6 and J usage is TRBJ2-1; 8 nucleotides align to TRBD2. This CDR3 has 15 amino acids. After removal of 7 bases from V and 0 bases from J, the junction contained 5 bases not matched to a gene. CDR1 is MNHNY, CDR2 SVGAGI, per germline (reference sequence). This CDR3 reads CASTMGTSSYNEQFF. The CDR3 coding sequence is TGTGCCAGCACCATGGGGACTAGCTCCTACAATGAGCAGTTCTTC.

The CDR3 nucleotides read TGTGCCAGCAGGTTTAAGACAGGGGGGTCCTACGAGCAGTACTTC. Translated, it gives CASRFKTGGSYEQYF. The J gene is TRBJ2-7, the V gene TRBV6-5, with 9 bases identical to TRBD1. Germline lookup yields CDR1 MNHEY and CDR2 SVGAGI. The CDR3 runs to 15 residues. With 6 bases clipped from V and 1 base from J, the junction kept 7 bases outside the gene matches.

The chain combines TRBV19 with TRBJ1-2; D unresolved. The CDR3 consists of 11 residues. The germline gives CDR1 LNHDA, CDR2 SQIVND (reference sequence). Trimming cost V 6 bases and J 4 bases, with 6 bases left between them. Written as DNA, the CDR3 is TGTGCCAGTAGAGATCGCTATGGCTACACCTTC. It encodes CASRDRYGYTF.

The chain has TRBV5-1 and TRBJ1-5; 7 nucleotides match TRBD1. V lost 4 bases, J lost 7 bases, and 14 bases stayed unmatched. There are 16 residues in the CDR3. Germline assignment: CDR1 SGHRS and CDR2 YFSETQ. Here the CDR3 reads CASSTPGGEERQPQHF. For the CDR3, the DNA is TGCGCCAGCAGCACCCCAGGGGGGGAGGAAAGACAGCCCCAGCATTTT.

This rearrangement joins TRBV6-5 to TRBJ1-2; D remains unclear. The germline V gene encodes CDR1 MNHEY and CDR2 SVGAGI. The CDR3 is made up of 15 amino acids. V was shortened by 0 bases and J by 0 bases, with 8 bases between the two germline ends. For the CDR3, the DNA is TGTGCCAGCAGTTACTCATGGGATTCTAACTATGGCTACACCTTC. Protein product: CASSYSWDSNYGYTF.

The chain joins TRBV18 to TRBJ1-6; 11 nucleotides align to TRBD1. J was trimmed by 11 bases and V by 5 bases; bases with no gene match: 14. Germline V lookup: CDR1 KGHSH, CDR2 LQKENI. The CDR3 spans 17 residues. CDR3 loop: CASSSASGQGAPTPLHF. CDR3 coding DNA: TGTGCCAGCTCATCGGCATCAGGACAGGGGGCGCCGACACCCCTCCACTTT.

The V call is TRBV4-3, the J call TRBJ2-1; D ambiguous. Trimming took off 4 bases at V and 10 bases at J, with 14 bases between the two ends. Germline CDR1 reads LGHNA; CDR2 reads YSLEER. The CDR3 runs to 13 residues. The CDR3 region is CASSRLQQGEQFF. The CDR3 DNA sequence: TGCGCCAGCAGCCGACTCCAGCAAGGGGAGCAGTTCTTC.

The chain has TRBV28 and TRBJ1-2; 9 nucleotides align to TRBD1. The V gene end was trimmed by 5 bases and the J gene end by 2 bases; junction bases not matched to a gene: 9. Germline V gives CDR1 MDHEN, CDR2 SYDVKM. The CDR3 is made up of 16 amino acids. The CDR3 is CASSTGTGLLNYGYTF. The CDR3, as DNA: TGTGCCAGCAGTACAGGGACAGGGCTATTGAACTATGGCTACACCTTC.

This clone was found a few times. The rearrangement joins TRBV7-2 to TRBJ1-1; D gene ambiguous. Germline CDR1 reads SGHTA; CDR2 reads FQGNSA. There are 15 residues in the CDR3. Trimming pared 2 bases from V and 1 base from J, leaving 11 bases between. The CDR3 here is CASSLSQSQNTEAFF. CDR3 sequence (DNA): TGTGCCAGCAGCTTAAGTCAGAGTCAGAACACTGAAGCTTTCTTT.

In this sample, this clone turned up a few times. This sequence joins TRBV7-2 and TRBJ1-1, with no clear D. CDR1 and CDR2 (germline): SGHTA, FQGNSA. The CDR3 contains 14 residues. Trimming stripped 5 bases from V and 3 bases from J, with 13 bases between. This CDR3 is CASSTGRRDTEAFF. The CDR3 DNA follows: TGTGCCAGCAGCACCGGTCGAAGGGACACTGAAGCTTTCTTT. Full variable domain (outside the CDR3, taken from reference TRBV7-2 and TRBJ1-1): GAGVSQSPSNKVTEKGKDVELRCDPISGHTALYWYRQSLGQGLEFLIYFQGNSAPDKSGLPSDRFSAERTGGSVSTLTIQRTQQEDSAVYLCASSTGRRDTEAFFGQGTRLTVV.

This clone was recorded at least ten times. The chain employs TRBV10-3 and TRBJ1-3, with D uncertain. CDR1 and CDR2 (germline): ENHRY, SYGVKD. V was trimmed by 8 bases and J by 3 bases, leaving 5 bases between them. The CDR3 extends over 11 amino acids. The CDR3 protein is CAIGDGNTIYF. In DNA form, the CDR3 reads TGTGCCATCGGGGATGGAAACACCATATATTTT.